The source of this TCR beta chain is a study of control samples from healthy donors and cancer patients. Only in-frame clones appear in the TCRdb table, and some are missing; sequencing was by immunoSEQ multiplex PCR. The sample contains fewer than 40,000 clones, approximately 93% of which appear only once. The V segment lost 0 bases and the J segment 6 bases; nucleotides outside the gene matches: 12. The CDR3 length is 18 residues. CDR1 is LGHNA and CDR2 is YNFKEQ in the germline V gene. This receptor was taken from a man aged 35 to 55 with colorectal cancer. Sequenced sample: PBMCs. The rearrangement joins TRBV4-2 to TRBJ2-3, with TRBD1 matching 10 bases. For the CDR3, the DNA is TGTGCCAGCAGCCAAGATCGAAGGACAGGGGGTCCCAAGGATACGCAGTATTTT. This codes for CASSQDRRTGGPKDTQYF.